The 4 T cell receptor beta chains given below trace back to one sample, sequenced in a study of cytomegalovirus exposure and HLA in healthy donors. The PCR was carried out with 60 Vbeta primers and 13 Jbeta primers. Produced via immunoSEQ multiplex PCR; TCRdb's table is partial and in-frame only. The sample shows fewer than 200,000 clones, approximately 77% of them seen only once. Source material: PBMCs. The receptors shown here come from a man in his forties or fifties in good health and CMV-seropositive.

The chain joins TRBV7-6 to TRBJ2-7; 9 nucleotides match TRBD1. Per the germline V gene, CDR1 is SGHVS and CDR2 is FNYEAQ. This CDR3 comprises 15 residues. V lost 1 base, J lost 4 bases, and 5 bases stayed unmatched. The DNA for the CDR3 is TGTGCCAGCAGCTTAGGACAGGGGGACGGGTACGAGCAGTACTTC. Translated, it gives CASSLGQGDGYEQYF.

In its sample, this clone was seen once. The rearrangement uses TRBV15 and TRBJ2-1; 12 positions agree with TRBD2. Trimming cost V 2 bases and J 3 bases; bases outside gene matches: 2. The CDR3 is 16 residues long. The V gene's germline CDR1 is LNHNV and CDR2 YYDKDF (reference sequence). Written as DNA, the CDR3 is TGTGCCACCAGCAGAATGACTAGCGGGGGCTACAATGAGCAGTTCTTC. It is translated as CATSRMTSGGYNEQFF.

This clone was seen a handful of times. The chain carries TRBV29-1 and TRBJ2-7, with 7 bases lining up with TRBD2. J gave up 6 bases and V 7 bases, and 12 bases lay outside the gene matches. Per the germline V gene, CDR1 is SQVTM and CDR2 is ANQGSEA. CDR3 length: 13 residues. The chain's CDR3 is CSASLAQGAEQYF. The DNA of the CDR3 is TGCAGCGCATCACTAGCGCAGGGTGCCGAGCAGTACTTC.

The chain couples TRBV18 to TRBJ2-2; 10 bases agree with TRBD2. CDR3 size: 15 residues. Losses at the gene ends were 3 bases for V and 5 bases for J; bases not matched to a gene: 3. Germline CDR1 KGHSH, CDR2 LQKENI. The chain's CDR3 is CASSPASGSTGELFF. DNA for the CDR3: TGTGCCAGCTCACCGGCTAGCGGGAGTACCGGGGAGCTGTTTTTT.